This is a list of T cell receptor beta chains from one sample in a study of T cell responses to AZD1222 COVID-19 vaccine. This table comes from immunoSEQ multiplex PCR, and its TCRdb copy is limited to in-frame clones, with some not included. The sample records about 42,000 clones, over 70% being singletons. The sample here was peripheral blood, taken 28 days after the second AZD1222 dose. All receptors come from an adult who received the AZD1222 COVID-19 vaccine. CDR3s include the opening cysteine and the closing phenylalanine or tryptophan. The D gene is left open where the match is weak. Clone sizes are given selectively: once, few, many, or a class where the clone is expanded.

CDR3 protein: CASSYYEGRGTEAFF; CDR3 DNA: TGTGCCAGCAGCTATTACGAGGGGAGGGGCACTGAAGCTTTCTTT; CDR3 length: 15; D gene: .; J gene: TRBJ1-1; V gene: TRBV7-8; clone size: once
CDR3 protein: CASNEKTGNTEAFF; CDR3 DNA: TGTGCCAGCAACGAGAAGACGGGGAACACTGAAGCTTTCTTT; CDR3 length: 14; D gene: .; J gene: TRBJ1-1; V gene: TRBV5-4; clone size: .
CDR3 protein: CASSPQYSNQPQHF; CDR3 DNA: TGTGCCAGCAGCCCACAGTATAGCAATCAGCCCCAGCATTTT; CDR3 length: 14; D gene: .; J gene: TRBJ1-5; V gene: TRBV9; clone size: .
CDR3 protein: CASSPTRDSGNTIYF; CDR3 DNA: TGTGCCAGCTCACCGACCAGGGACTCTGGAAACACCATATATTTT; CDR3 length: 15; D gene: .; J gene: TRBJ1-3; V gene: TRBV18; clone size: .
CDR3 protein: CASSLSGPGEQYF; CDR3 DNA: TGTGCCAGCAGTTTAAGTGGTCCTGGCGAGCAGTACTTC; CDR3 length: 13; D gene: .; J gene: TRBJ2-7; V gene: TRBV12-3/TRBV12-4; clone size: once
CDR3 protein: CASRKGAGANVLTF; CDR3 DNA: TGTGCCAGTAGAAAGGGGGCAGGGGCCAACGTCCTGACTTTC; CDR3 length: 14; D gene: TRBD1; J gene: TRBJ2-6; V gene: TRBV19; clone size: few
CDR3 protein: CASSPLGRGSGYTF; CDR3 DNA: TGTGCCAGCAGCCCCCTGGGCAGGGGAAGTGGCTACACCTTC; CDR3 length: 14; D gene: .; J gene: TRBJ1-2; V gene: TRBV7-8; clone size: few
CDR3 protein: CASSLGPQTEAFF; CDR3 DNA: TGTGCCAGCAGCTTAGGACCGCAAACTGAAGCTTTCTTT; CDR3 length: 13; D gene: .; J gene: TRBJ1-1; V gene: TRBV11-3; clone size: .
CDR3 protein: CASSQLDIIQLGTEAFF; CDR3 DNA: TGCGCCAGCAGCCAACTGGACATAATACAATTGGGCACTGAAGCTTTCTTT; CDR3 length: 17; D gene: .; J gene: TRBJ1-1; V gene: TRBV4-1; clone size: .
CDR3 protein: CASSHTRALDFQPQHF; CDR3 DNA: TGTGCCAGTAGCCACACCCGGGCCCTCGACTTTCAGCCCCAGCATTTT; CDR3 length: 16; D gene: .; J gene: TRBJ1-5; V gene: TRBV19; clone size: .
CDR3 protein: CASSLSGLNNNEQFF; CDR3 DNA: TGTGCCAGCAGCTTAAGCGGCCTTAATAACAATGAGCAGTTCTTC; CDR3 length: 15; D gene: .; J gene: TRBJ2-1; V gene: TRBV7-2; clone size: .
CDR3 protein: CASSDSGSNQPQHF; CDR3 DNA: TGTGCCAGTAGTGACTCGGGGAGCAATCAGCCCCAGCATTTT; CDR3 length: 14; D gene: .; J gene: TRBJ1-5; V gene: TRBV19; clone size: .
CDR3 protein: CASSSGTSGVRDEQFF; CDR3 DNA: TGCGCCAGCAGTTCCGGGACTAGCGGGGTCAGGGATGAGCAGTTCTTC; CDR3 length: 16; D gene: TRBD2; J gene: TRBJ2-1; V gene: TRBV5-1; clone size: .
CDR3 protein: CASSFRGQLTHSGNTIYF; CDR3 DNA: TGTGCCAGCAGTTTCAGGGGACAACTAACTCACTCTGGAAACACCATATATTTT; CDR3 length: 18; D gene: .; J gene: TRBJ1-3; V gene: TRBV6-2/TRBV6-3; clone size: .
CDR3 protein: CASSWDSNQPQHF; CDR3 DNA: TGTGCCAGCAGCTGGGACAGCAATCAGCCCCAGCATTTT; CDR3 length: 13; D gene: .; J gene: TRBJ1-5; V gene: TRBV7-3; clone size: once
CDR3 protein: CASSPTEENQPQHF; CDR3 DNA: TGTGCCAGCAGCCCAACAGAAGAGAATCAGCCCCAGCATTTT; CDR3 length: 14; D gene: .; J gene: TRBJ1-5; V gene: TRBV7-9; clone size: .
CDR3 protein: CASSLLKLYQPQHF; CDR3 DNA: TGTGCCAGCAGTTTGCTGAAGCTTTATCAGCCCCAGCATTTT; CDR3 length: 14; D gene: .; J gene: TRBJ1-5; V gene: TRBV28; clone size: few
CDR3 protein: CASILGNTIYF; CDR3 DNA: TGCGCCAGTATCCTCGGAAACACCATATATTTT; CDR3 length: 11; D gene: .; J gene: TRBJ1-3; V gene: TRBV5-1; clone size: .
CDR3 protein: CASSQGGAYTEAFF; CDR3 DNA: TGCGCCAGCAGCCAAGGGGGCGCATACACTGAAGCTTTCTTT; CDR3 length: 14; D gene: .; J gene: TRBJ1-1; V gene: TRBV4-1; clone size: few
CDR3 protein: CASTIPPGQGAANEKLFF; CDR3 DNA: TGTGCCAGTACAATCCCCCCGGGACAGGGGGCGGCTAATGAAAAACTGTTTTTT; CDR3 length: 18; D gene: TRBD1; J gene: TRBJ1-4; V gene: TRBV27; clone size: .
CDR3 protein: CSVGQAAWAEAFF; CDR3 DNA: TGCAGCGTTGGACAGGCTGCGTGGGCTGAAGCTTTCTTT; CDR3 length: 13; D gene: .; J gene: TRBJ1-1; V gene: TRBV29-1; clone size: .
CDR3 protein: CASSLGQGKNEKLFF; CDR3 DNA: TGTGCCAGCAGCCTAGGGCAGGGGAAAAATGAAAAACTGTTTTTT; CDR3 length: 15; D gene: .; J gene: TRBJ1-4; V gene: TRBV7-8; clone size: .
CDR3 protein: CAISESRPGQGREQYF; CDR3 DNA: TGTGCCATCAGTGAGTCGCGACCGGGACAGGGTCGGGAGCAGTACTTC; CDR3 length: 16; D gene: TRBD1; J gene: TRBJ2-7; V gene: TRBV10-3; clone size: few
CDR3 protein: CASTPDRGPYEQYF; CDR3 DNA: TGTGCCAGCACCCCGGACAGGGGGCCTTACGAGCAGTACTTC; CDR3 length: 14; D gene: TRBD1; J gene: TRBJ2-7; V gene: TRBV6-5; clone size: once
CDR3 protein: CASKTSTGSYGYTF; CDR3 DNA: TGTGCCAGCAAAACCTCGACAGGGAGCTATGGCTACACCTTC; CDR3 length: 14; D gene: TRBD1; J gene: TRBJ1-2; V gene: TRBV28; clone size: .
CDR3 protein: CASSQYAGNTGELFF; CDR3 DNA: TGTGCCAGCAGCCAGTACGCGGGGAACACCGGGGAGCTGTTTTTT; CDR3 length: 15; D gene: .; J gene: TRBJ2-2; V gene: TRBV7-3; clone size: .
CDR3 protein: CASSVEAGGPVDTQYF; CDR3 DNA: TGTGCCAGCAGCGTAGAGGCGGGGGGGCCGGTGGATACGCAGTATTTT; CDR3 length: 16; D gene: TRBD2; J gene: TRBJ2-3; V gene: TRBV9; clone size: once
CDR3 protein: CATSREGGVYEQYF; CDR3 DNA: TGTGCCACCAGCAGAGAAGGTGGAGTCTACGAGCAGTACTTC; CDR3 length: 14; D gene: .; J gene: TRBJ2-7; V gene: TRBV15; clone size: .
CDR3 protein: CASSIQGEAAYEQYF; CDR3 DNA: TGTGCCAGTAGTATACAAGGGGAGGCGGCGTACGAGCAGTACTTC; CDR3 length: 15; D gene: .; J gene: TRBJ2-7; V gene: TRBV19; clone size: .
CDR3 protein: CASKIEGFDSPLHF; CDR3 DNA: TGTGCCAGTAAGATCGAGGGGTTTGATTCACCCCTCCACTTT; CDR3 length: 14; D gene: .; J gene: TRBJ1-6; V gene: TRBV19; clone size: .
CDR3 protein: CASSSRDRGGYEQFF; CDR3 DNA: TGTGCCAGCAGTTCACGGGACAGGGGGGGATATGAGCAGTTCTTC; CDR3 length: 15; D gene: TRBD1; J gene: TRBJ2-1; V gene: TRBV27; clone size: .
CDR3 protein: CAISGVYGSYGYTF; CDR3 DNA: TGTGCCATCAGTGGTGTTTACGGCAGTTATGGCTACACCTTC; CDR3 length: 14; D gene: .; J gene: TRBJ1-2; V gene: TRBV10-3; clone size: once
CDR3 protein: CASTLTGNTEAFF; CDR3 DNA: TGTGCCAGCACTTTGACAGGGAACACTGAAGCTTTCTTT; CDR3 length: 13; D gene: .; J gene: TRBJ1-1; V gene: TRBV6-5; clone size: .
CDR3 protein: CASSLRQGRENSPLHF; CDR3 DNA: TGCGCCAGCAGCTTGAGGCAGGGCAGGGAGAATTCACCCCTCCACTTT; CDR3 length: 16; D gene: .; J gene: TRBJ1-6; V gene: TRBV5-1; clone size: .
CDR3 protein: CASSPFRSTYGYTF; CDR3 DNA: TGTGCCAGCTCACCATTCCGGAGTACCTATGGCTACACCTTC; CDR3 length: 14; D gene: .; J gene: TRBJ1-2; V gene: TRBV18; clone size: .
CDR3 protein: CASSQLTAFSYEQYF; CDR3 DNA: TGTGCCAGCAGTCAACTGACAGCGTTCAGCTACGAGCAGTACTTC; CDR3 length: 15; D gene: .; J gene: TRBJ2-7; V gene: TRBV6-5; clone size: .
CDR3 protein: CASSLAASHGYTF; CDR3 DNA: TGTGCCAGCAGCTTAGCCGCTTCACATGGCTACACCTTC; CDR3 length: 13; D gene: .; J gene: TRBJ1-2; V gene: TRBV7-9; clone size: .